The rows below give T cell receptor beta chains drawn from one sample of a study of technical replicates of blood from a few donors. Produced via immunoSEQ multiplex PCR; TCRdb's table is partial and in-frame only. The sample carries over 65,000 clones, 90% to 95% recorded once. Sequencing input: T cells isolated from PBMCs. The source is a human donor in good health. Each CDR3 is given with its conserved first and last residue. A D gene is named only where the DNA matches it firmly. A row's size may be missing; if present it is once, few, many or a size class.

V,J,length,D,size,DNA,CDR3
TRBV27,TRBJ2-7,15,TRBD1,-,TGTGCCAGCAGTTTAAGGACAGGGGGCTTCTACGAGCAGTACTTC,CASSLRTGGFYEQYF
TRBV18,TRBJ1-1,17,-,once,TGTGCCAGCTCACAAACGGGAGGGGGGCTCGGGGACACTGAAGCTTTCTTT,CASSQTGGGLGDTEAFF
TRBV19,TRBJ2-5,16,TRBD2,-,TGTGCCAGTAGTATGTTCGCGGCTAGCGGGAGGGAGACCCAGTACTTC,CASSMFAASGRETQYF
TRBV25-1,TRBJ2-4,15,TRBD1,-,TGTGCCAGCAGTGAATACCGGGACAGGGCAAACATTCAGTACTTC,CASSEYRDRANIQYF
TRBV29-1,TRBJ2-1,15,TRBD1,once,TGCAGCGTTCAAACAGGGGTGAGCTCCTACAATGAGCAGTTCTTC,CSVQTGVSSYNEQFF
TRBV7-6,TRBJ1-1,15,-,-,TGTGCCAGCAGCCCCACTGCCGGGTCAGACACTGAAGCTTTCTTT,CASSPTAGSDTEAFF
TRBV5-1,TRBJ1-1,14,-,-,TGCGCCAGCAGCTTGACAGACCTGAACACTGAAGCTTTCTTT,CASSLTDLNTEAFF
TRBV28,TRBJ2-5,13,TRBD1,-,TGTGCCAGCAGTAACAGGGGAACAGAGACCCAGTACTTC,CASSNRGTETQYF
TRBV18,TRBJ2-7,18,TRBD2,-,TGTGCCAGCTCACAGTCCCGATCCGGGACTAGCGAAACCTACGAGCAGTACTTC,CASSQSRSGTSETYEQYF
TRBV5-1,TRBJ2-1,16,TRBD2,-,TGCGCCAGCAGCTTGGCCCGACTAGCGGGGGCCGGGGAGCAGTTCTTC,CASSLARLAGAGEQFF
TRBV6-5,TRBJ1-2,16,-,-,TGTGCCAGCAGTTCCCCCGACTGGACGGAGGGGTATGGCTACACCTTC,CASSSPDWTEGYGYTF
TRBV7-2,TRBJ1-1,13,-,-,TGTGCCAGCAGATTAACAGGGAACACTGAAGCTTTCTTT,CASRLTGNTEAFF
TRBV28,TRBJ1-5,16,TRBD1,-,TGTGCCAGCACCTCCCCCGGGACAGGAAGCAATCAGCCCCAGCATTTT,CASTSPGTGSNQPQHF
TRBV9,TRBJ2-1,16,TRBD2,-,TGTGCCAGCAGCGTATTGGGGCTAGCGGCCTACAATGAGCAGTTCTTC,CASSVLGLAAYNEQFF
TRBV25-1,TRBJ1-1,12,-,-,TGTGCCAGCAGAAGCGGGTGGACTGAAGCTTTCTTT,CASRSGWTEAFF
TRBV29-1,TRBJ2-4,14,-,-,TGCAGCGTTGTCTCCAGGGGAAGGGGATACATTCAGTACTTC,CSVVSRGRGYIQYF
TRBV6-4,TRBJ2-2,16,TRBD2,-,TGTGCCAGCAGTGGAGCGGGAGGCGCGAACACCGGGGAGCTGTTTTTT,CASSGAGGANTGELFF
TRBV25-1,TRBJ1-5,14,-,-,TGTGCCAGCACCTCCGGAGGTTTGGGTCAGCCCCAGCATTTT,CASTSGGLGQPQHF
TRBV5-1,TRBJ1-3,14,-,-,TGCGCCAGCAGCTTGGACTACTCTGGAAACACCATATATTTT,CASSLDYSGNTIYF
TRBV5-8,TRBJ1-5,13,TRBD1,once,TGTGCCAGCGGGCAGGGGGTCTCTCAGCCCCAGCATTTT,CASGQGVSQPQHF
TRBV5-1,TRBJ2-5,16,-,-,TGCGCCAGCAGCTTGGGAAGGGCGGGACGGCAAGAGACCCAGTACTTC,CASSLGRAGRQETQYF
TRBV9,TRBJ2-7,15,TRBD2,-,TGTGCCAGCAGCGCCGCCAGCGGGAGCTCCTACGAGCAGTACTTC,CASSAASGSSYEQYF
TRBV10-3,TRBJ1-4,14,-,-,TGTGCCATCAGTGAACAGGGAGGGAATGAAAAACTGTTTTTT,CAISEQGGNEKLFF
TRBV15,TRBJ1-5,16,TRBD1,-,TGTGCCACCAGCGTATACAGGGGAACCAGCAATCAGCCCCAGCATTTT,CATSVYRGTSNQPQHF
TRBV15,TRBJ2-7,17,TRBD1,-,TGTGCCACCAGCAGGCCCGATCAGGGGGCCACCCTCTACGAGCAGTACTTC,CATSRPDQGATLYEQYF
TRBV5-6,TRBJ2-6,16,TRBD1,-,TGTGCCAGCAGCGTGGGGACAGGGTCTGGGGCCAACGTCCTGACTTTC,CASSVGTGSGANVLTF
TRBV5-4,TRBJ1-4,15,-,-,TGTGCCAGCAGCTTGTCCGGCCCTAGGAATGAAAAACTGTTTTTT,CASSLSGPRNEKLFF
TRBV2,TRBJ1-5,13,-,-,TGTGCCAGCGTCGGGGAAAGAGATCAGCCCCAGCATTTT,CASVGERDQPQHF
TRBV7-9,TRBJ1-5,16,TRBD1,once,TGTGCCAGCAGCTCCGTAAATTCAGGGGGCGATCAGCCCCAGCATTTT,CASSSVNSGGDQPQHF
TRBV6-1,TRBJ2-2,13,-,-,TGTGCCAGAACAGGGAGGGGGGCCGGGGAGCTGTTTTTT,CARTGRGAGELFF
TRBV30,TRBJ2-5,16,TRBD2,-,TGTGCCTGGAGTGTATCGACTAGCGGGGGGTTAGAGACCCAGTACTTC,CAWSVSTSGGLETQYF
TRBV28,TRBJ1-3,15,TRBD1,-,TGTGCCAGCAGTTTATTGGGCAGGGGGTGGAACACCATATATTTT,CASSLLGRGWNTIYF
TRBV5-1,TRBJ2-7,13,-,-,TGCGCCAGCAGCTCCTTTGGAGGGACCGAGCAGTACTTC,CASSSFGGTEQYF
TRBV27,TRBJ1-1,15,-,-,TGTGCCAGCAGTTTGTGGGGACAAAAGAACACTGAAGCTTTCTTT,CASSLWGQKNTEAFF
TRBV28,TRBJ1-2,15,TRBD1,-,TGTGCCAGCAGGCCCGGGACAGTCGCTGCCGGCGGCTACACCTTC,CASRPGTVAAGGYTF
TRBV27,TRBJ2-7,16,-,-,TGTGCCAGCAGTCCCAAGACTCCGGAGAGCTCCTACGAGCAGTACTTC,CASSPKTPESSYEQYF
TRBV5-4,TRBJ1-2,16,-,-,TGTGCCAGCAGCTTTCCCGGGAGCCACACTCTTTATGGCTACACCTTC,CASSFPGSHTLYGYTF
TRBV10-3,TRBJ2-7,18,TRBD2,few,TGTGCCATCAGTGAGTCGATGATGGGACTAGCGGACCACTACGAGCAGTACTTC,CAISESMMGLADHYEQYF
TRBV7-9,TRBJ2-1,12,-,-,TGTGCCAGCAGCTCCACTTACAATGAGCAGTTCTTC,CASSSTYNEQFF
TRBV7-2,TRBJ1-2,16,-,-,TGTGCCAGCAGCTTATTAGTCAGGTTCACACGCTGGGGCTACACCTTC,CASSLLVRFTRWGYTF
TRBV4-1,TRBJ2-1,16,TRBD2,-,TGCGCCAGCAGCCAAGATTCGAGACTAGCGGATAATGAGCAGTTCTTC,CASSQDSRLADNEQFF
TRBV9,TRBJ1-3,17,-,-,TGTGCCAGCAGCGTACTGGGGGTGCGGGGTTCTGGAAACACCATATATTTT,CASSVLGVRGSGNTIYF
TRBV7-2,TRBJ2-3,16,-,-,TGTGCCAGCAGCTTAGAACCAACGGGAGTTACAGATACGCAGTATTTT,CASSLEPTGVTDTQYF
TRBV6-1,TRBJ2-3,13,-,few,TGTGCCAGCAGTGAAGGTGGGGGGGCTACGCAGTATTTT,CASSEGGGATQYF
TRBV5-1,TRBJ2-1,15,TRBD1,-,TGCGCCAGCAGCTTGGGACAGGGGGCGAGGAATGAGCAGTTCTTC,CASSLGQGARNEQFF
TRBV19,TRBJ1-2,13,TRBD1,-,TGTGCCAGTAGTATCCAGGGGGGCTATGGCTACACCTTC,CASSIQGGYGYTF
TRBV6-5,TRBJ1-1,13,-,-,TGTGCCAGCAGTTACAGGCTGGGCGCTGAAGCTTTCTTT,CASSYRLGAEAFF
TRBV28,TRBJ2-7,15,-,-,TGTGCCAGCAGTTTTGTAGGGAGCAACAATTACGAGCAGTACTTC,CASSFVGSNNYEQYF
TRBV6-1,TRBJ1-2,14,-,-,TGTGCCAGCAGTGAAGTCGGCAGGGTCGACGGCTACACCTTC,CASSEVGRVDGYTF
TRBV28,TRBJ2-1,15,-,-,TGTGCCAGCAGTTCAACGGGAGAGTACAGGAATGAGCAGTTCTTC,CASSSTGEYRNEQFF
TRBV7-9,TRBJ1-2,13,-,-,TGTGCCAGCAGCTTGGAGAAGAACTATGGCTACACCTTC,CASSLEKNYGYTF
TRBV6-1,TRBJ1-2,14,-,once,TGTGCCAGCAGTGAAGTAGGGGGTTTCTATGGCTACACCTTC,CASSEVGGFYGYTF
TRBV6-6,TRBJ2-5,11,-,-,TGTGCCAGCAGAAGCGAAGAGACCCAGTACTTC,CASRSEETQYF
TRBV18,TRBJ1-2,14,TRBD1,-,TGTGCCAGCTCCCCGGACAGGACTAACTATGGCTACACCTTC,CASSPDRTNYGYTF
TRBV7-8,TRBJ2-7,13,-,-,TGTGCCAGCTCCCCGTCGCAGGGGGGAGAGCAGTACTTC,CASSPSQGGEQYF
TRBV19,TRBJ1-1,15,TRBD1,-,TGTGCCAGTAGTACGAGACAGGGTTCGAACACTGAAGCTTTCTTT,CASSTRQGSNTEAFF
TRBV5-6,TRBJ1-4,13,-,-,TGTGCCAGCAGCTTGCCCATTTCTGAAAAACTGTTTTTT,CASSLPISEKLFF
TRBV9,TRBJ2-7,14,-,once,TGTGCCAGCAGCGTAGCCGGGAGCCCTTACGAGCAGTACTTC,CASSVAGSPYEQYF
TRBV6-1,TRBJ2-7,13,-,-,TGTGCCAGCAGTGTAAATTCCGGGTACGAGCAGTACTTC,CASSVNSGYEQYF